This T cell receptor beta chain originates from a study of post-analysis software for immune sequencing data. Study conclusions and caveats: Among multiple sclerosis patients, normalized Chao1 diversity was significantly below that of controls. Included in a set of roughly five TRBV segments more frequent in patients than controls were TRBV5-6, TRBV5-1 and TRBV20-1.

Concerning this clonotype itself: What it binds is unknown. Relative to the germline gene, one junction end is altered; a read error may explain this.

Carried by the TCR beta cDNA libraries were unique molecular identifiers. Some 500,000 cDNA molecules were obtained per 1 to 10 million input T cells. MiXCR, run by TCRdb on the PCR reads, gives a single entry per CDR3 protein. The profile shows a few hundred thousand distinct CDR3 sequences, roughly 40% of them singletons. Germline CDR1 and CDR2: SNHLY and FYNNEI. This CDR3 is 15 amino acids long. Sequencing input: blood. This receptor was taken from a girl aged 2 to 9 with multiple sclerosis. This chain connects TRBV2 to TRBJ2-6; 8 nucleotides agree with TRBD1. The CDR3 DNA reads TGTGCCAGCAGTCATGGGACAGGAGCCAAAGAGACCCAGGACTTC. This translates into CASSHGTGAKETQDF.